Each of the 21 T cell receptor beta chains below was sequenced from the same sample in a study of spatial heterogeneity in lung cancer. Time point here: blood at routine non-recurrence follow-up after resection. TCRdb independently ran MiXCR on the 5' RACE reads; one entry per CDR3 protein. The top ten clones hold roughly 1.8% of a sample with roughly 71,000 distinct CDR3 sequences, less than 9.5% of them seen once. Source: PBMCs, taken at follow-up. Receptor source: a female donor with early-stage non-small cell lung cancer.

This clonotype was counted at least ten times. The J gene is TRBJ1-6, the V gene TRBV12-5, with D maybe TRBD1 (5 bases). CDR1 and CDR2 (germline): LGHNT, FRNRAP. V lost 1 base to trimming and J lost 11 bases, with 12 bases between them. This CDR3 region has 14 residues. CDR3 loop: CASGLAAGLTPLHF. The CDR3 coding sequence is TGTGCTAGTGGTTTGGCAGCGGGACTAACACCCCTCCACTTT. The entire variable domain, with the rest obtained from reference TRBV12-5 and TRBJ1-6, is as follows: DARVTQTPRHKVTEMGQEVTMRCQPILGHNTVFWYRQTMMQGLELLAYFRNRAPLDDSGMPKDRFSAEMPDATLATLKIQPSEPRDSAVYFCASGLAAGLTPLHFGNGTRLTVT.

This clonotype was recorded many times. This chain connects TRBV7-2 to TRBJ1-5, with TRBD1 matching 10 bases. V lost 4 bases and J lost 7; bases outside the gene matches: 4. The germline V gene has CDR1 SGHTA and CDR2 FQGNSA. The CDR3 covers 14 residues. Written as DNA, the CDR3 is TGTGCCAGCAGCTCAGGACAGGGGGGCCAGCCCCAGCATTTT. This translates into CASSSGQGGQPQHF.

This clonotype appeared many times. The rearrangement uses TRBV7-2 and TRBJ2-1, with 7 positions matching TRBD2. Germline lookup yields CDR1 SGHTA and CDR2 FQGNSA. The CDR3 totals 16 residues. V dropped 5 bases and J dropped 0; count of bases not matched to a gene: 7. The CDR3: CASSLASSGSYNEQFF. The CDR3 DNA sequence: TGTGCCAGCAGCCTGGCCTCTAGCGGCTCCTACAATGAGCAGTTCTTC.

This clonotype was recorded at least ten times. The V call is TRBV20-1, the J call TRBJ1-1; D is possibly TRBD1 (5 bases). Germline CDR1 reads DFQATT; CDR2 reads SNEGSKA (reference sequence). Trimming removed 3 bases from V and 6 bases from J, with 17 bases in between. CDR3 length: 14 residues. CDR3 in DNA: TGCAGTGCTAGTGACTCAGGGTGGTTATCTGAAGCTTTCTTT. Translating gives CSASDSGWLSEAFF.

The V and J genes are TRBV7-3 and TRBJ1-1; D is perhaps TRBD1 (5 bases). Germline CDR1 is SGHTA and CDR2 is FQGTGA. The CDR3 extends over 14 amino acids. V gave up 5 bases and J gave up 1 base, with 11 bases separating them. CDR3 DNA sequence: TGTGCCAGCAGCCCCGACGGACAGAACACTGAAGCTTTCTTT. Its protein is CASSPDGQNTEAFF.

This clonotype was recorded many times. The chain couples TRBV9 to TRBJ2-5; D possibly matches TRBD1 or TRBD2 (5 bases each). The V and J ends lost 5 bases and 4 bases respectively, with 12 bases between them. Germline CDR1 SGDLS, CDR2 YYNGEE. The CDR3 is 13 residues long. The CDR3 loop reads CASSSGTIETQYF. The CDR3 DNA is TGTGCCAGCAGTTCCGGGACGATAGAGACCCAGTACTTC. Drawing the rest from reference TRBV9 and TRBJ2-5, the complete variable domain is DSGVTQTPKHLITATGQRVTLRCSPRSGDLSVYWYQQSLDQGLQFLIQYYNGEERAKGNILERFSAQQFPDLHSELNLSSLELGDSALYFCASSSGTIETQYFGPGTRLLVL.

This clonotype was found a few times. This chain links TRBV27 with TRBJ2-2; D call uncertain. In germline, CDR1 is MNHEY, CDR2 SMNVEV (reference sequence). V was cut by 3 bases and J by 6 bases, with 11 bases left in between. CDR3 length: 14 residues. The CDR3 protein is CASSFSSPAGELFF. The CDR3 nucleotides are TGTGCCAGCAGTTTTAGTAGCCCAGCCGGGGAGCTGTTTTTT.

This clonotype was observed at least ten times. The chain joins TRBV7-2 to TRBJ2-1; D perhaps matches TRBD2 (5 bases). V lost 3 bases and J 4 bases, leaving 10 bases between the germline ends. This CDR3 spans 14 amino acids. Looked up from germline, CDR1 is SGHTA and CDR2 is FQGNSA. CDR3 nucleotides: TGTGCCAGCAGCTTCCACGGGATTTACAATGAGCAGTTCTTC. Its protein product is CASSFHGIYNEQFF.

This clonotype was found many times. This chain links TRBV10-1 with TRBJ1-1, with a weak D call TRBD1 (5 bases). This CDR3 has 14 residues. The V and J ends lost 0 bases and 11 bases respectively, with 16 bases between them. Germline V gene lookup returns CDR1 WNHNN and CDR2 SYGVQD (reference sequence). CDR3 DNA sequence: TGCGCCAGCAGTGAGTCGAATAGGGGAGTGGGCGCTTTCTTT. It is translated as CASSESNRGVGAFF.

This clonotype was seen many times. The chain combines TRBV2 with TRBJ2-6; 8 bases line up with TRBD1. The CDR3 loop spans 14 amino acids. CDR1 and CDR2 from the germline V gene are SNHLY and FYNNEI. The V and J ends lost 9 bases and 2 bases, in that order; junction bases with no gene match: 3. The CDR3 sequence is CARETGAGANVLTF. The CDR3 region has the DNA TGTGCCAGGGAGACAGGGGCTGGGGCCAACGTCCTGACTTTC. Based on the CDR3 plus reference TRBV2 and TRBJ2-6, the full variable domain is EPEVTQTPSHQVTQMGQEVILRCVPISNHLYFYWYRQILGQKVEFLVSFYNNEISEKSEIFDDQFSVERPDGSNFTLKIRSTKLEDSAMYFCARETGAGANVLTFGAGSRLTVL.

This clonotype was recorded at least ten times. This chain joins TRBV12-3 or TRBV12-4 and TRBJ1-2, with TRBD1 matching over 7 bases. The J segment lost 2 bases and the V segment lost 5 bases, leaving 8 bases of the junction unmatched. The CDR3 is 15 residues long. The chain's CDR3 is CASSPPLTGNYGYTF. Written as DNA, the CDR3 is TGTGCCAGCAGTCCACCCCTGACAGGGAACTATGGCTACACCTTC.

Remarks on this clonotype: A much larger clone differs by one base, so this may be a read error. The chain has TRBV11-2 and TRBJ2-7, with 11 positions matching TRBD2. The CDR3 has 15 amino acids. Germline V CDR1 and CDR2: SGHAT, FQNNGV. CDR3 coding DNA: TGTGCCGGCAGCTGGTTGACTAGCGGGGCCTACGAGCAGTACTTC. Residues: CAGSWLTSGAYEQYF.

The table lists this clonotype with a few counts. The rearrangement uses TRBV10-3 and TRBJ2-4, with 7 bases matching TRBD1. The V segment lost 5 bases and the J segment 5 bases; nucleotides outside the gene matches: 3. This CDR3 region has 13 residues. Looked up from germline, CDR1 is ENHRY and CDR2 is SYGVKD. This chain's CDR3 is CAISLGTENIQYF. In DNA form, the CDR3 reads TGTGCCATCAGTCTCGGGACAGAAAACATTCAGTACTTC.

This clonotype has at least ten counts. The chain recombines TRBV4-1 with TRBJ1-5, with no clear D. The V end was cut by 3 bases, the J end by 2 bases, with 17 bases between. Germline V CDR1 and CDR2: MGHRA, YSYEKL. The CDR3 has 17 residues. Here the CDR3 reads CASSQYWAAGGNQPQHF. The CDR3 DNA follows: TGCGCCAGCAGCCAGTATTGGGCCGCCGGGGGCAATCAGCCCCAGCATTTT.

This clonotype has a count of ten or more. V usage is TRBV9 and J usage is TRBJ2-1; D possibly uses TRBD1 or TRBD2 (5 bases each). The CDR3 sequence is 15 residues long. CDR1 is SGDLS and CDR2 is YYNGEE in the germline V gene. V gave up 3 bases and J gave up 6 bases, with 16 bases separating them. In DNA, the CDR3 is TGTGCCAGCAGCGGACAGTCGGGAACTCTCAATGAGCAGTTCTTC. Its translation is CASSGQSGTLNEQFF. The whole variable domain, remainder taken from reference TRBV9 and TRBJ2-1, is DSGVTQTPKHLITATGQRVTLRCSPRSGDLSVYWYQQSLDQGLQFLIQYYNGEERAKGNILERFSAQQFPDLHSELNLSSLELGDSALYFCASSGQSGTLNEQFFGPGTRLTVL.

This clonotype was seen many times. The junction and the germline gene differ at one end; a read error may be behind it. V usage is TRBV7-7 and J usage is TRBJ1-5; D might be TRBD1 (6 bases). Germline V CDR1 and CDR2: SSHAT, FNYEAQ (reference sequence). This CDR3 contains 17 residues. The CDR3: CASSLVHRVGSNQPQHF. The CDR3 region has the DNA TGTGCTAGCAGCTTAGTACACAGGGTCGGCAGCAATCAGCCCCAGCATTTT.

This clonotype appeared a few times. The J gene is TRBJ1-3, the V gene TRBV19; TRBD1 matches at 9 bases. The V segment lost 8 bases and the J segment 0 bases; nucleotides outside the gene matches: 5. Germline V gene data show CDR1 as LNHDA and CDR2 as SQIVND (reference sequence). The CDR3 extends over 15 amino acids. The CDR3 nucleotides are TGTGCCAGTCGGGACAGGGTCGCCTCTGGAAACACCATATATTTT. Residues: CASRDRVASGNTIYF.

This clonotype showed up many times. This rearrangement joins TRBV4-1 to TRBJ2-4; TRBD1 aligns across 11 bases. CDR3 length equals 17 residues. After removal of 5 bases from V and 0 bases from J, the junction contained 6 bases not matched to a gene. Germline CDR1 reads MGHRA; CDR2 reads YSYEKL. The CDR3 loop is CASSRTGGDLAKNIQYF. The CDR3 coding sequence is TGCGCCAGCAGCAGGACAGGGGGCGACCTAGCCAAAAACATTCAGTACTTC.

This clonotype was found once. The chain uses TRBV2 and TRBJ2-2; TRBD1 might be the D (5 bases). The V gene lost 4 bases and the J gene lost 3 bases, with 15 bases spanning the gap. The CDR3 contains 16 residues. Germline CDR1 and CDR2: SNHLY and FYNNEI. The CDR3 is CASSVRVLRDTGELFF. CDR3 nucleotide sequence: TGTGCCAGCAGTGTCAGGGTACTAAGGGACACCGGGGAGCTGTTTTTT.

This clonotype was observed many times. This rearrangement joins TRBV5-1 to TRBJ2-6; unclear D gene. The germline V and J ends were trimmed by 2 bases and 2 bases, with 11 bases remaining between them. The germline CDR1 and CDR2 sequences are SGHRS and YFSETQ. The CDR3 loop spans 16 amino acids. The CDR3 nucleotides read TGCGCCAGCAGCTTCTCGCGAGATCCTGGGGCCAACGTCCTGACTTTC. Protein: CASSFSRDPGANVLTF.

This clonotype was found many times. The chain joins TRBV12-5 to TRBJ1-1; D may be TRBD1 (6 bases). V lost 3 bases to trimming and J lost 8 bases, with 19 bases between them. Germline CDR1 and CDR2: LGHNT and FRNRAP. The CDR3 sequence is 15 residues long. The CDR3 loop is CASGFWGPTSSEAFF. CDR3 sequence (DNA): TGTGCTAGTGGTTTTTGGGGGCCGACTTCTTCCGAAGCTTTCTTT.